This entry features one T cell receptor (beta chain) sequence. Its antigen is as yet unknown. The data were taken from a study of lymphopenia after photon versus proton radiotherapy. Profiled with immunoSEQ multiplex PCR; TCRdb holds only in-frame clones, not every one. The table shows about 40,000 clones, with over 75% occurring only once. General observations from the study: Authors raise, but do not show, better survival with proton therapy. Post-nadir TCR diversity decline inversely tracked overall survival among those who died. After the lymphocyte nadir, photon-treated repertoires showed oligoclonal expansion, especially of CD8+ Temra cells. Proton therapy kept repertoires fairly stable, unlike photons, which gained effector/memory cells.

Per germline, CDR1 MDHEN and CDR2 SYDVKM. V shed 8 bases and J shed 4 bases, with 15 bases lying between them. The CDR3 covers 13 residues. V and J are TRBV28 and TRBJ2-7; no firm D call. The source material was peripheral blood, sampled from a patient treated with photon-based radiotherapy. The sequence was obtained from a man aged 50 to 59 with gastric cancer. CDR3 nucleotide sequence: TGTGCCAGCCGGATAAGGCAAAGTTACGAGCAGTACTTC. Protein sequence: CASRIRQSYEQYF.